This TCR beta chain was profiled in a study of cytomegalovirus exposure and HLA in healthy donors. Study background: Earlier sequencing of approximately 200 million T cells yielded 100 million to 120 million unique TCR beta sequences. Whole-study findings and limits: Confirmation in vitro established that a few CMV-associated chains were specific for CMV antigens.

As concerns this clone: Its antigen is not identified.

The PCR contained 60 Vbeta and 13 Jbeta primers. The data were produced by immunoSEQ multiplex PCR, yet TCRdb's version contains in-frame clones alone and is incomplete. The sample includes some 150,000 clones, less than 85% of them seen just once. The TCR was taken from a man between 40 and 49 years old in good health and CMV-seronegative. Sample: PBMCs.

The CDR3 bases are TGTGCCAGCAGCAGGCCGGGACAGGCTTATTCACCCCTCCACTTT. Translating it yields CASSRPGQAYSPLHF. The chain recombines TRBV5-6 with TRBJ1-6, with 8 bases identical to TRBD1. After removal of 4 bases from V and 8 bases from J, the junction contained 8 bases not matched to a gene. The CDR3 loop spans 15 amino acids. Looked up from germline, CDR1 is SGHDT and CDR2 is YYEEEE.